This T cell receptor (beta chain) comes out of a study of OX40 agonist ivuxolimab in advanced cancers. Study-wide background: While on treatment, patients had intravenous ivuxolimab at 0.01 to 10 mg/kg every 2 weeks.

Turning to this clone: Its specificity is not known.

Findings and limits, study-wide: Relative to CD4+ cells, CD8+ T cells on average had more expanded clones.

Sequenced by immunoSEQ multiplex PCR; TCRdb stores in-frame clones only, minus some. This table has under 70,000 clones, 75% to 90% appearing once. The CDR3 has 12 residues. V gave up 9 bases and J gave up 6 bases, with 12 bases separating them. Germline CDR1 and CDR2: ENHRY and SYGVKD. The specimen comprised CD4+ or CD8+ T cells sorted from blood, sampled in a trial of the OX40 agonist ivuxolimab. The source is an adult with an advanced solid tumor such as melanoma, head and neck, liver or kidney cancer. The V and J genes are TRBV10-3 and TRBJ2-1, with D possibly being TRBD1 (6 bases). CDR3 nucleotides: TGTGCCATGGGCAGGGGTACCAATGAGCAGTTCTTC. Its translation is CAMGRGTNEQFF.